Shown below are 18 T cell receptor beta chains from a single sample sequenced in a study of a mutant IDH1 vaccine in newly diagnosed glioma. Their target antigens are unknown. Generated by immunoSEQ multiplex PCR, the TCRdb table keeps only in-frame clones and is missing some. Counted here are tens of thousands of clones, 80% occurring once; the ten biggest clones make up approximately 6.1%. As to time point: week 11, during vaccination. It was 300 ug of mutant IDH1 20-mer peptide that made up each vaccine dose, given with topical imiquimod. The sample consisted of PBMCs, taken from a glioma patient whose treatment included an IDH1 peptide vaccine. Receptor source: a man aged 45-65 years with glioma.

The chain joins TRBV19 to TRBJ1-5; D remains unclear. V dropped 3 bases and J dropped 3 bases, with 3 bases sitting between them. Germline V gene data show CDR1 as LNHDA and CDR2 as SQIVND (reference sequence). The CDR3 contains 12 residues. The CDR3 DNA reads as TGTGCCAGTAGTATCACCAATCAGCCCCAGCATTTT. This translates into CASSITNQPQHF.

The rearrangement uses TRBV28 and TRBJ2-2, with 7 nucleotides matching TRBD1. V lost 8 bases, J lost 9 bases, and 15 bases stayed unmatched. Germline values: CDR1 MDHEN, CDR2 SYDVKM. There are 15 residues in the CDR3. For the CDR3, the DNA is TGTGCCAGCCAACTCGGACAGGCCCCACGCCGGGAGCTGTTTTTT. Amino acids: CASQLGQAPRRELFF.

This chain uses TRBV7-9 with TRBJ2-2; D gene uncertain. The germline gives CDR1 SEHNR, CDR2 FQNEAQ (reference sequence). CDR3 length: 15 amino acids. V was clipped by 1 base and J by 3 bases, with 9 bases between them. CDR3 in DNA: TGTGCCAGCAGCTTAGTCGGCGAGCACACCGGGGAGCTGTTTTTT. It specifies CASSLVGEHTGELFF.

The V call is TRBV6-1, the J call TRBJ2-7; D is perhaps TRBD1 or TRBD2 (5 bases each). The germline V gene has CDR1 MNHNS and CDR2 SASEGT. The CDR3 loop spans 13 amino acids. Trimming removed 1 base at V and 4 bases at J, with 8 bases between. The CDR3 loop is CASSEVGDYEQYF. For the CDR3, the DNA is TGTGCCAGCAGTGAAGTGGGGGATTACGAGCAGTACTTC.

The V call is TRBV7-9, the J call TRBJ2-1; 7 bases agree with TRBD2. The CDR3 covers 15 residues. Germline CDR1 reads SEHNR; CDR2 reads FQNEAQ (reference sequence). V shed 5 bases and J 0 bases; nucleotides not matched to a gene: 4. This CDR3 reads CASSLREGSYNEQFF. The DNA of the CDR3 is TGTGCCAGCAGCCTCAGGGAGGGCTCCTACAATGAGCAGTTCTTC.

This chain joins TRBV1 and TRBJ1-5. TRBV1 is assigned pseudogene status. The CDR3 extends over 15 amino acids. CDR3 nucleotide sequence: TGCACCAGCAGCTCCACTGGGGTTCGAAATCAGCCCCAGCATTTT. It is translated as CTSSSTGVRNQPQHF.

The chain recombines TRBV7-2 with TRBJ2-3; the D gene is possibly TRBD2 (6 bases). The germline V gene has CDR1 SGHTA and CDR2 FQGNSA. V lost 4 bases, J lost 1 base, and 6 bases lay in between. This CDR3 region has 13 residues. Here the CDR3 reads CASSSSGTDTQYF. In DNA form, the CDR3 reads TGTGCCAGCAGCTCTAGCGGCACAGATACGCAGTATTTT.

The rearrangement links TRBV10-3 to TRBJ2-6; D remains ambiguous. CDR1 is ENHRY, CDR2 SYGVKD, per germline. Trimming took off 6 bases at V and 2 bases at J, with 8 bases between the two ends. The CDR3 runs to 14 residues. The CDR3 sequence: CAISTATGANVLTF. The CDR3 coding sequence is TGTGCCATCAGCACAGCCACTGGGGCCAACGTCCTGACTTTC.

The chain's CDR3 is CASSVSVSSTYEQYF. The CDR3 DNA reads as TGTGCCAGCAGCGTAAGCGTCTCCTCAACCTACGAGCAGTACTTC. This chain uses TRBV9 with TRBJ2-7; D is uncertain. Trimming left V 1 base short and J 2 bases short, with 13 bases between. CDR3 size: 15 residues. Per the germline V gene, CDR1 is SGDLS and CDR2 is YYNGEE.

The chain recombines TRBV25-1 with TRBJ2-2; 7 nucleotides match TRBD1. The V and J ends lost 4 bases and 1 base, in that order; junction bases with no gene match: 3. The CDR3 is 15 amino acids. Germline CDR1 reads MGHDK; CDR2 reads SYGVNS. This CDR3 reads CASSGRTGNTGELFF. CDR3 DNA: TGTGCCAGCAGTGGGAGGACAGGGAACACCGGGGAGCTGTTTTTT.

The chain employs TRBV4-1 and TRBJ1-3; D remains unclear. Germline V gene lookup returns CDR1 MGHRA and CDR2 YSYEKL. V lost 1 base, J lost 0 bases, and 10 bases lay in between. This CDR3 has 16 residues. The CDR3 nucleotides read TGCGCCAGCAGCCAAGGACCGATACTCTCTGGAAACACCATATATTTT. Translation: CASSQGPILSGNTIYF.

This clone was observed a handful of times. The gene calls are TRBV19 and TRBJ1-4; TRBD1 agrees at 9 bases. The CDR3 is 15 residues long. With V trimmed by 3 bases and J by 6 bases, 5 bases remained unmatched. Germline V gene data show CDR1 as LNHDA and CDR2 as SQIVND (reference sequence). Written as DNA, the CDR3 is TGTGCCAGTAGTATCGGGACAGGGTATTATGAAAAACTGTTTTTT. Translated, it gives CASSIGTGYYEKLFF.

This chain uses TRBV5-1 with TRBJ1-5; D is ambiguous. Germline V gives CDR1 SGHRS, CDR2 YFSETQ. The CDR3 is made up of 16 amino acids. The V gene lost 0 bases and the J gene lost 1 base, with 11 bases spanning the gap. The CDR3 DNA reads as TGCGCCAGCAGCTTGGGGGGAAGGAACAGCAATCAGCCCCAGCATTTT. Amino acids: CASSLGGRNSNQPQHF. The full variable domain, its missing parts supplied by reference TRBV5-1 and TRBJ1-5, is KAGVTQTPRYLIKTRGQQVTLSCSPISGHRSVSWYQQTPGQGLQFLFEYFSETQRNKGNFPGRFSGRQFSNSRSEMNVSTLELGDSALYLCASSLGGRNSNQPQHFGDGTRLSIL.

CDR3 sequence: CASRGSGTASTEAFF. DNA of the CDR3: TGTGCCAGCAGAGGTTCCGGGACGGCTAGCACTGAAGCTTTCTTT. The chain uses TRBV6-5 and TRBJ1-1; D perhaps matches TRBD1 (5 bases). The V end was cut by 6 bases, the J end by 4 bases, with 18 bases between. The CDR3 totals 15 residues. Per the germline V gene, CDR1 is MNHEY and CDR2 is SVGAGI.

There are a few counts of this clone. V usage is TRBV19 and J usage is TRBJ1-4; 8 bases fit TRBD1. CDR3 length equals 14 residues. CDR1 LNHDA and CDR2 SQIVND come from the germline V gene (reference sequence). With V trimmed by 2 bases and J by 10 bases, 6 bases remained unmatched. The CDR3, as DNA: TGTGCCAGTAGTATACCGGGACAGGCACGAAAACTGTTTTTT. It yields the protein CASSIPGQARKLFF.

The CDR3 sequence is CASSRQGGRGEQYF. DNA of the CDR3: TGTGCCAGCAGTAGGCAGGGGGGACGCGGCGAGCAGTACTTC. The genes are TRBV6-5 and TRBJ2-7, with a possible D match to TRBD1 (7 bases). The length of the CDR3 is 14 residues. V shed 5 bases and J shed 6 bases, with 17 bases lying between them. Germline CDR1 reads MNHEY; CDR2 reads SVGAGI.

The V call is TRBV5-1, the J call TRBJ1-1; D remains ambiguous. The CDR3 runs 14 residues. The germline V and J ends were trimmed by 0 bases and 0 bases, with 6 bases remaining between them. Germline-derived CDR1 and CDR2 are SGHRS and YFSETQ. For the CDR3, the DNA is TGCGCCAGCAGCTTGGGTGACATGAACACTGAAGCTTTCTTT. Residues: CASSLGDMNTEAFF.

The V call is TRBV19, the J call TRBJ1-5; the match to TRBD1 covers 7 bases. The CDR3 loop spans 16 amino acids. Germline trimming cut 6 bases from V and 0 bases from J; bases unmatched to any gene: 8. Per the germline V gene, CDR1 is LNHDA and CDR2 is SQIVND (reference sequence). As DNA, the CDR3 is TGTGCCAGTAGGACGACAGGGAAATATAGCAATCAGCCCCAGCATTTT. The encoded protein is CASRTTGKYSNQPQHF.